The source of this T cell receptor (beta chain) is a study of shared clonotypes between healthy human individuals. Study-level results: Sequencing depth was expected to influence donor clonotype sharing.

A note on this clone: What it binds is unknown.

The CDR3 covers 16 residues. Germline CDR1 is LNHDA and CDR2 is SQIVND (reference sequence). V shed 3 bases, J shed 2 bases, and the junction held 10 bases outside the gene matches. Assay: immunoSEQ multiplex PCR; the TCRdb copy retains only in-frame clones and omits some. The top ten clones hold over 1.3% of a sample with nearly 1 million clones, 76% of them seen once. Healthy adults negative for HIV, lacking recent acute infections or vaccinations, served as donors. The receptor's source is a man younger than 30 in good health. V is TRBV19 and J is TRBJ2-7, with TRBD2 identical over 7 bases. The sample consisted of memory CD4+ T cells sorted from blood. Sample subset: CD45RA-negative fraction. The CDR3 spells CASSMGGSRPPYEQYF. For the CDR3, the DNA is TGTGCCAGTAGTATGGGCGGGAGTCGCCCTCCCTACGAGCAGTACTTC.